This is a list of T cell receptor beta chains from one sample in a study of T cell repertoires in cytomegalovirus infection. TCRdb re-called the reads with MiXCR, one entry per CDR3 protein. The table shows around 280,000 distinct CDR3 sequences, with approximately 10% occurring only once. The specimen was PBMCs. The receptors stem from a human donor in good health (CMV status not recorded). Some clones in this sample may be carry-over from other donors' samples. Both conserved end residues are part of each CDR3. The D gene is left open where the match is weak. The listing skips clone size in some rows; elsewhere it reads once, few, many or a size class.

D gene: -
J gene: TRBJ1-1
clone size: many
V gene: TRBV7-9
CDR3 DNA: TGTGCCAGCGATCCAGTAGGTTTGGAAGCTTTCTTT
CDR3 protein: CASDPVGLEAFF

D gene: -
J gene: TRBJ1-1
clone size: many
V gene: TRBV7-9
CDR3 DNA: TGTGCCAGCAGCCCCCCGGGCTATAGGATGAACACTGAAGCTTTCTTT
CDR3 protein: CASSPPGYRMNTEAFF

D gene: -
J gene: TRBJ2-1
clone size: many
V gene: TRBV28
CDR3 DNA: TGTGCCAGCACCGATACAGGGAAGAGCTCCTACAATGAGCAGTTCTTC
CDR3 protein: CASTDTGKSSYNEQFF

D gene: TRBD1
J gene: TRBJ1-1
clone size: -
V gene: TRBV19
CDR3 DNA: TGTGCCAGTAGTTTACAGGGGGCGGTAACTGAAGCTTTCTTT
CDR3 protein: CASSLQGAVTEAFF

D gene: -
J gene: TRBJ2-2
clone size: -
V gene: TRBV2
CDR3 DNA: TGTGCCAGCAATCCTACTCAGGGTCTCGGGGAGCTGTTTTTT
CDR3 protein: CASNPTQGLGELFF

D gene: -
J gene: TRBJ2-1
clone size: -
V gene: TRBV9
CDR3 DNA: TGTGCCAGCAGCTCTAGTACCTTCTCCTACAATGAGCAGTTCTTC
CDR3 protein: CASSSSTFSYNEQFF

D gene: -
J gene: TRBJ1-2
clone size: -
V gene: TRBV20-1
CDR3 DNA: TGCAGTGCTGTGGACGGCGGTTATGGCTACACCTTC
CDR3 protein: CSAVDGGYGYTF

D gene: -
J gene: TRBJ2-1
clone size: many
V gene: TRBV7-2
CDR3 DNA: TGTGCCAGCAGCTCCCTAGGGGGGACCTACAATGAGCAGTTCTTC
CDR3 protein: CASSSLGGTYNEQFF

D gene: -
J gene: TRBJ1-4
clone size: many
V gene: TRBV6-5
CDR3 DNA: TGTGCCAGCAGTTACGGGGCGGTGTTGGCGGGAGGAACTAATGAAAAACTGTTTTTT
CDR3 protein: CASSYGAVLAGGTNEKLFF

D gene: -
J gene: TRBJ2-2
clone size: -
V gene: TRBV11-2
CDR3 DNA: TGTGCCAGCAGCTTAGGGCCGAGGACCGGGGAGCTGTTTTTT
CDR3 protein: CASSLGPRTGELFF

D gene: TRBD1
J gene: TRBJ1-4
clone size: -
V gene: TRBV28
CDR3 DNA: TGTGCCAGCAGCTACGGGACAGGGCTTAATGAAAAACTGTTTTTT
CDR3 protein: CASSYGTGLNEKLFF

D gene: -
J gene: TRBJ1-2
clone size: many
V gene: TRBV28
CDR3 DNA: TGTGCCAGCAGTCCGGAGGGACGAAACTATGGCTACACCTTC
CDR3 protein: CASSPEGRNYGYTF

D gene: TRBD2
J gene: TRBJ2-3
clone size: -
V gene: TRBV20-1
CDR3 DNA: TGCAGTGCTAGAGATCCGGTTACTAGCGGACGCACAGATACGCAGTATTTT
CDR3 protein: CSARDPVTSGRTDTQYF

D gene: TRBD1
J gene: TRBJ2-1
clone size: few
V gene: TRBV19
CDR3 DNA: TGTGCCAGCGGGACAGGGTCTTTCAACTCCTACAATGAGCAGTTCTTC
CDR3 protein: CASGTGSFNSYNEQFF

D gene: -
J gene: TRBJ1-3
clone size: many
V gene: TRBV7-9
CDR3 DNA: TGTGCCAGCAGCTTCGACCGGGGTGGAAACACCATATATTTT
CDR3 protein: CASSFDRGGNTIYF

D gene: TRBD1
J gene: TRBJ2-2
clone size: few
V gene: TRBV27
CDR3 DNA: TGTGCCAGCAGTTCCCTTGGACAGGGTAACACCGGGGAGCTGTTTTTT
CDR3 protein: CASSSLGQGNTGELFF

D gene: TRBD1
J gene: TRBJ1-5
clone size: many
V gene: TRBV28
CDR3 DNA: TGTGCCAGCGGACTCGGACAGGGGGTTGTTCAGCCCCAGCATTTT
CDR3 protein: CASGLGQGVVQPQHF

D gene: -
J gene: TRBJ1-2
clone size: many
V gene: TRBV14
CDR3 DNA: TGTGCCAGCAGCCAAGTTGAAGGGGGAGGCTACACCTTC
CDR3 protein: CASSQVEGGGYTF

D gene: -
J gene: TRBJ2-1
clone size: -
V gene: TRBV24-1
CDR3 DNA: TGTGCCACCAGTGATGGGGGAGGGGGGGCCCCCTTACATTACAATGAGCAGTTCTTC
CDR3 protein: CATSDGGGGAPLHYNEQFF

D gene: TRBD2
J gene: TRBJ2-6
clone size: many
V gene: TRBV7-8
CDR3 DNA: TGTGCCAGCAGCTTAGAGAGGGGCGGGGGATTTTCCTCTGGGGCCAACGTCCTGACTTTC
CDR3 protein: CASSLERGGGFSSGANVLTF

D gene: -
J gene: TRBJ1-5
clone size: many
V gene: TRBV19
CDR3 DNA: TGTGCCAGTAGGAGCGGGGGTCCCAATCAGCCCCAGCATTTT
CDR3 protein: CASRSGGPNQPQHF

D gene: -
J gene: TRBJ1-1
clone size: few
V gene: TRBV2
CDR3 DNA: TGTGCCAGCATCAACCCCCCGAGTACTGAAGCTTTCTTT
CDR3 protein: CASINPPSTEAFF

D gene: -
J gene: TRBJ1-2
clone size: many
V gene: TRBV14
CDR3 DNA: TGTGCCAGCAGCCAAGTCGGGAGTGGCTACACCTTC
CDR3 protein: CASSQVGSGYTF

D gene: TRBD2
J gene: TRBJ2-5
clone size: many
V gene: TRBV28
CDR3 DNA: TGTGCCAGCAGTCATCGTGGGGGGAGGGGTCAAGAGACCCAGTACTTC
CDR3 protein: CASSHRGGRGQETQYF

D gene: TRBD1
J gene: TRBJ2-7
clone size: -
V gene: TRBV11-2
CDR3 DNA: TGTGCCAGCAGCTTAGTGACAGGGGCGTCCTACGAGCAGTACTTC
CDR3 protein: CASSLVTGASYEQYF

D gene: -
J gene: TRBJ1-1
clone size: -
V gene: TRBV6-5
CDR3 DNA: TGTGCCAGCACACGCTTGGGATCGAACACTGAAGCTTTCTTT
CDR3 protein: CASTRLGSNTEAFF

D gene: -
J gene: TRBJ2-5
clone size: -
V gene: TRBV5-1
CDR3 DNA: TGCGCCAGCAGCCCGGGTGCGGGACGAGAGACCCAGTACTTC
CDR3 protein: CASSPGAGRETQYF

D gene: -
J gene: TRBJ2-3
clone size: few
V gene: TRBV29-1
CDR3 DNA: TGCAGCGCAGATCCCTGGACAGCTTCTAGCACAGATACGCAGTATTTT
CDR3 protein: CSADPWTASSTDTQYF

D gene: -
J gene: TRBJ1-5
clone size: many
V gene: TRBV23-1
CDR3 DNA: TGCGCCAGCAGTCAATCCGAAAGGAGGGGGCAGCCCCAGCATTTT
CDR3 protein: CASSQSERRGQPQHF

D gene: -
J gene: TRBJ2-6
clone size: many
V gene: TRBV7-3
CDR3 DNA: TGTGCCAGCAGCTTAGGCACGGGCACTTACTCTGGGGCCAACGTCCTGACTTTC
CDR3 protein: CASSLGTGTYSGANVLTF

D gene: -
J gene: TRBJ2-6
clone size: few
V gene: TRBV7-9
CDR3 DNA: TGTGCCAGCAGCTTAAAGGGGATCTACTCTGGGGCCAACGTCCTGACTTTC
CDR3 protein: CASSLKGIYSGANVLTF

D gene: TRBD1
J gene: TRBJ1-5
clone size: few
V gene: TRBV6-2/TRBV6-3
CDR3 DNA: TGTGCCAGCAGTTCTACGATTGTCGCACAGGGGGCCGGGCAGCCCCAGCATTTT
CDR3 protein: CASSSTIVAQGAGQPQHF

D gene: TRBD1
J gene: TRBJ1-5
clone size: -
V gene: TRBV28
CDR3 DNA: TGTGCCAGCAGTATACCGGACAGGGTAGTAAGTTTT
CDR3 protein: CASSIPDRVVSF

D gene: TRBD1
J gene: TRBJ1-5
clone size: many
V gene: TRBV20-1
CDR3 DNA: TGCAGTGCTAGAGACCAGACAGGGGGCGACCAGCCCCAGCATTTT
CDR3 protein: CSARDQTGGDQPQHF

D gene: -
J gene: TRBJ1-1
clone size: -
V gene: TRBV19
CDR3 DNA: TGTGCCAGTAGTATTACCAACAGGGTCGGAACTGAAGCTTTCTTT
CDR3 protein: CASSITNRVGTEAFF

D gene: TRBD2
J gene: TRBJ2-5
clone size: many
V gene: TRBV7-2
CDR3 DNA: TGTGCCAGCAGCCTTCGGGCGGGGGGCACCCTCCAAGAGACCCAGTACTTC
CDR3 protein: CASSLRAGGTLQETQYF

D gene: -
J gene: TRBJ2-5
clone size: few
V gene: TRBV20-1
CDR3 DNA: TGCAGTGCTAGAGATCTGGACTGGGGATGGGAGACCCAGTACTTC
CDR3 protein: CSARDLDWGWETQYF

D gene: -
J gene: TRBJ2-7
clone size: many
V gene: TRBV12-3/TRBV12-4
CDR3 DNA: TGTGCCAGCAGGGCCCGGGACGGAGGTCTGGACGAGCAGTACTTC
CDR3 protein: CASRARDGGLDEQYF